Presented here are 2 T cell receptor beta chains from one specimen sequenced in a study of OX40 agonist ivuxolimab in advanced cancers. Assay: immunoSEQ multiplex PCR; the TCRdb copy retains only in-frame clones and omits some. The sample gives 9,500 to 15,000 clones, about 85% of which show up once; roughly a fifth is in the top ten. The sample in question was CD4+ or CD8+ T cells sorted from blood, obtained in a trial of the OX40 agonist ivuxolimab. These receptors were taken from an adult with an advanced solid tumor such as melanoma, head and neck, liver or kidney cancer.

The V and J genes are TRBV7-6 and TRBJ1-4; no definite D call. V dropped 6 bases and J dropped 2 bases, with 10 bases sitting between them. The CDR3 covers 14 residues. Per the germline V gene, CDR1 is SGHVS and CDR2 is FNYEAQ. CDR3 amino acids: CASRARHTNEKLFF. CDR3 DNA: TGTGCCAGCAGGGCGAGACACACTAATGAAAAACTGTTTTTT.

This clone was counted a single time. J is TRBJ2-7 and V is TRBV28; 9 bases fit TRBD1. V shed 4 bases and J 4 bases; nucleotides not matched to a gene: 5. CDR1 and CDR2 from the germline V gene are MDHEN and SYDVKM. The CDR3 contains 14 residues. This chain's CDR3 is CASSSQGADYEQYF. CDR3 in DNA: TGTGCCAGCAGTTCACAGGGGGCGGATTACGAGCAGTACTTC.